This passage covers 15 T cell receptor beta chains from one sample sequenced in a study of early T cells in non-severe SARS-CoV-2 infection. TCRdb re-called the 5' RACE reads through MiXCR, storing one row per CDR3 protein. The sample consists of around 31,000 distinct CDR3 sequences, approximately 6% of them appearing once. The sequenced material came from whole blood. Receptor source: an adult who was a healthcare worker with PCR-confirmed SARS-CoV-2 infection or an uninfected control (not recorded which).

This clonotype was observed a few times. This chain uses TRBV7-9 with TRBJ2-1, with 9 bases aligning to TRBD1. The CDR3 is 15 amino acids. Germline V gene sequence: CDR1 SEHNR, CDR2 FQNEAQ (reference sequence). V dropped 5 bases and J dropped 5; count of bases not matched to a gene: 7. The DNA of the CDR3 is TGTGCCAGCAGCCCCGGACAGGGGAGGAACAATGAGCAGTTCTTC. Encoded protein: CASSPGQGRNNEQFF.

In the case of this clonotype: Just one base apart from a much larger clone, this may be a read error. The chain joins TRBV7-6 to TRBJ2-7; no definite D call. CDR3 length equals 14 residues. CDR1 is SGHVS, CDR2 FNYEAQ, per germline. CDR3 sequence reads: CASSLSLSSDEQYF. As DNA, the CDR3 is TGTGCCAGCAGCTTATCCCTCTCCTCCGACGAGCAGTACTTC. Full variable domain (outside the CDR3, taken from reference TRBV7-6 and TRBJ2-7): GAGVSQSPRYKVTKRGQDVALRCDPISGHVSLYWYRQALGQGPEFLTYFNYEAQQDKSGLPNDRFSAERPEGSISTLTIQRTEQRDSAMYRCASSLSLSSDEQYFGPGTRLTVT.

There are many counts of this clonotype. The J gene is TRBJ2-7, the V gene TRBV21-1; the listed D gene, TRBD2, was not tested against the DNA. TRBV21-1 is given as a pseudogene. The CDR3 is 17 amino acids. The CDR3 nucleotides read TGTGCCAGCCGAGGTGGGTTGGTACCAACTTTCGGAGGCGAGCAGTACTTC. It yields the protein CASRGGLVPTFGGEQYF.

Many counts were recorded for this clonotype. This chain joins TRBV27 and TRBJ2-7, with 9 bases that match TRBD1. In germline, CDR1 is MNHEY, CDR2 SMNVEV (reference sequence). Trimming removed 2 bases from V and 4 bases from J; junction bases left unmatched: 6. The CDR3 extends over 15 amino acids. The CDR3: CASSLQGQGRYEQYF. The CDR3 region has the DNA TGTGCCAGCAGTTTACAGGGACAGGGAAGATACGAGCAGTACTTC.

The table lists this clonotype with a few counts. This chain joins TRBV2 and TRBJ2-1, with 11 bases lining up with TRBD2. CDR3 size: 18 residues. V dropped 8 bases and J dropped 7; count of bases not matched to a gene: 19. Germline loops: CDR1 SNHLY, CDR2 FYNNEI. Here the CDR3 DNA reads TGTGCCAGCGTTAACGGGACTAGCGGAATCAAAGCTGGAAATGAGCAGTTCTTC. Amino acid sequence: CASVNGTSGIKAGNEQFF.

The chain carries TRBV5-6 and TRBJ1-4, with D possibly being TRBD1 (6 bases). CDR1 is SGHDT and CDR2 is YYEEEE in the germline V gene. CDR3 size: 17 residues. V was shortened by 5 bases and J by 4 bases, with 21 bases between the two germline ends. The DNA of the CDR3 is TGTGCCAGCAGTTCTACTTCAAACAGGGCTTTTAATGAAAAACTGTTTTTT. Protein: CASSSTSNRAFNEKLFF.

The J gene is TRBJ2-2, the V gene TRBV6-2 or TRBV6-3; D is undetermined. Germline V lookup: CDR1 MNHEY, CDR2 SVGEGT. V lost 6 bases, J lost 1 base, and 6 bases lay in between. The CDR3 loop spans 13 amino acids. This CDR3 is CASRKMNTGELFF. Written as DNA, the CDR3 is TGTGCCAGCAGGAAGATGAACACCGGGGAGCTGTTTTTT.

The chain's CDR3 is CASSAGRSLNSPLHF. The CDR3, as DNA: TGTGCCAGCTCTGCGGGACGGTCGCTCAATTCACCCCTCCACTTT. The gene calls are TRBV27 and TRBJ1-6; D is possibly TRBD1 (5 bases). CDR3 length: 15 residues. Per germline, CDR1 MNHEY and CDR2 SMNVEV (reference sequence). V lost 8 bases and J lost 7, with 18 bases in between.

In its sample, this clonotype was seen many times. The V call is TRBV7-9, the J call TRBJ2-5; D gene ambiguous. V was shortened by 6 bases and J by 5 bases, with 10 bases between the two germline ends. Per germline, CDR1 SEHNR and CDR2 FQNEAQ (reference sequence). The CDR3 contains 12 residues. The CDR3: CASSSAVETQYF. The CDR3 DNA is TGTGCCAGCAGTTCAGCAGTGGAGACCCAGTACTTC.

This clonotype was found many times. J is TRBJ1-1 and V is TRBV10-3; 8 nucleotides line up with TRBD1. V shed 7 bases and J 0 bases; nucleotides not matched to a gene: 7. This CDR3 region has 15 residues. CDR1 and CDR2 from the germline V gene are ENHRY and SYGVKD. CDR3 DNA sequence: TGTGCCATCAAGGACAGGGCCATTTTGAACACTGAAGCTTTCTTT. It is translated as CAIKDRAILNTEAFF.

This clonotype was seen many times. The V and J genes are TRBV6-5 and TRBJ2-3; possible D gene TRBD1, 6 bases. The CDR3 length is 15 residues. Deletions cut 5 bases from V and 1 base from J, with 13 bases between. CDR1 is MNHEY, CDR2 SVGAGI, per germline. The DNA for the CDR3 is TGTGCCAGCAGTCTTGGGGCAGGGGGCACAGATACGCAGTATTTT. It is translated as CASSLGAGGTDTQYF.

Many counts were recorded for this clonotype. This chain joins TRBV3-1 and TRBJ1-1; 7 positions match TRBD1. J gave up 4 bases and V 4 bases, and 6 bases lay outside the gene matches. This CDR3 spans 14 amino acids. Per the germline V gene, CDR1 is LGHDT and CDR2 is YNNKEL (reference sequence). CDR3 DNA: TGTGCCAGCAGCCCGACAGGGTCGAGCACTGAAGCTTTCTTT. This translates into CASSPTGSSTEAFF.

This clonotype was seen more than once but under ten times. The chain is built from TRBV18 and TRBJ2-1; maybe TRBD1 (6 bases). CDR3 length equals 15 residues. Trimming left V 3 bases short and J 7 bases short, with 16 bases between. Germline V gene lookup returns CDR1 KGHSH and CDR2 LQKENI. CDR3 region: CASSPRRGPQNEQFF. In DNA form, the CDR3 reads TGTGCCAGCTCACCCCGCAGGGGCCCTCAGAATGAGCAGTTCTTC.

Many counts were recorded for this clonotype. V gene TRBV5-6 combines with J gene TRBJ2-4, with 10 bases identical to TRBD2. V lost 2 bases, J lost 8 bases, and 10 bases stayed unmatched. Germline loops: CDR1 SGHDT, CDR2 YYEEEE. CDR3 size: 16 residues. In nucleotides, the CDR3 is TGTGCCAGCAGCTTTGGGTCTAGCGGGAGTCGGGACATTCAGTACTTC. Translation: CASSFGSSGSRDIQYF. The full variable domain, its missing parts supplied by reference TRBV5-6 and TRBJ2-4, is DAGVTQSPTHLIKTRGQQVTLRCSPKSGHDTVSWYQQALGQGPQFIFQYYEEEERQRGNFPDRFSGHQFPNYSSELNVNALLLGDSALYLCASSFGSSGSRDIQYFGAGTRLSVL.

This chain joins TRBV19 and TRBJ2-7, with 10 positions matching TRBD2. In germline, CDR1 is LNHDA, CDR2 SQIVND (reference sequence). The length of the CDR3 is 14 residues. V trimming: 5 bases; J trimming: 4 bases; junction bases outside the gene matches: 5. The CDR3 loop is CASSAGLADYEQYF. CDR3 in DNA: TGTGCCAGTAGTGCCGGACTAGCGGATTACGAGCAGTACTTC. Based on the CDR3 plus reference TRBV19 and TRBJ2-7, the full variable domain is DGGITQSPKYLFRKEGQNVTLSCEQNLNHDAMYWYRQDPGQGLRLIYYSQIVNDFQKGDIAEGYSVSREKKESFPLTVTSAQKNPTAFYLCASSAGLADYEQYFGPGTRLTVT.